Ten or more counts support the clone carrying this T cell receptor (beta chain). The sample originates from a study of neurological immune-mediated disorders. Germline CDR1 reads DFQATT; CDR2 reads SNEGSKA (reference sequence). CDR3 length: 13 amino acids. V shed 6 bases and J shed 10 bases, with 19 bases lying between them. Synthesis of cDNA was accomplished via 5'RACE employing 10-nucleotide random UMIs. TCRdb reprocessed the 5' RACE reads with MiXCR, giving one entry per CDR3 protein. The table records tens of thousands of distinct CDR3 sequences, around 10% of them present only once. Time point of the sample: longitudinal time-point 1 (baseline).

This receptor was identified in a male donor with HTLV-1-associated myelopathy (HAM/TSP). The source material was PBMCs. V usage is TRBV20-1 and J usage is TRBJ1-5; a possible D gene is TRBD1 (6 bases). DNA of the CDR3: TGCAGTGCCGACCGACAGGCCGGAGGACCCCAGCATTTT. Its translation is CSADRQAGGPQHF.